These T cell receptor beta chains were read from a single sample in a study of CD8 T cells in ankylosing spondylitis. A single record per CDR3 protein comes from TCRdb applying MiXCR to the 5' RACE reads. This sample carries some 87,000 distinct CDR3 sequences, 8.8% of them seen once, and the ten largest clones take under 6%. Material: blood, either unsorted or a sorted T cell fraction (not recorded which). These receptors all come from a male donor with ankylosing spondylitis or in good health (not recorded which). The CDR3 runs from the conserved cysteine through the conserved F or W. A D gene is named only where the DNA matches it firmly. Not every row has a clone size; where given, it reads once, few, many or a size class.

many	.	TRBJ2-3	TRBV2	CASSKISTDTQYF	TGTGCCAGCAGTAAGATTAGCACAGATACGCAGTATTTT
many	.	TRBJ2-3	TRBV29-1	CSAAIGPDTQYF	TGCAGCGCCGCGATTGGACCAGATACGCAGTATTTT
.	TRBD2	TRBJ2-2	TRBV5-1	CASRQGTSGGTGELFF	TGCGCCAGCAGACAAGGGACTAGCGGGGGCACCGGGGAGCTGTTTTTT
many	.	TRBJ1-6	TRBV20-1	CSGGGHNSPLHF	TGCAGTGGCGGGGGCCATAATTCACCCCTCCACTTT
many	.	TRBJ1-2	TRBV27	CASPRNDQGSGYTF	TGTGCCAGCCCCAGGAACGACCAGGGAAGTGGCTACACCTTC
many	TRBD2	TRBJ2-5	TRBV7-2	CASSFGGAGETQYF	TGTGCCAGCAGCTTCGGGGGGGCCGGGGAGACCCAGTACTTC
many	.	TRBJ2-7	TRBV6-1	CASRPHPTAYEQYF	TGTGCCAGCAGGCCTCACCCGACAGCCTACGAGCAGTACTTC
.	.	TRBJ2-5	TRBV7-9	CASSLQSPQETQYF	TGTGCCAGCAGCTTACAGAGCCCCCAAGAGACCCAGTACTTC
many	.	TRBJ2-7	TRBV5-6	CASSLGFEQYF	TGTGCCAGCAGCTTGGGGTTCGAGCAGTACTTC
many	.	TRBJ1-5	TRBV4-2	CASSQDEATVSNQPQHF	TGTGCCAGCAGCCAAGATGAAGCTACAGTAAGCAATCAGCCCCAGCATTTT
many	.	TRBJ2-7	TRBV28	CASRTTSVYEQYF	TGTGCCAGCAGGACAACTAGTGTCTACGAGCAGTACTTC
few	.	TRBJ2-7	TRBV10-1	CASRSGAYEQYF	TGCGCCAGCAGATCAGGGGCCTACGAGCAGTACTTC
many	.	TRBJ1-3	TRBV9	CASSVEEEPGNTIYF	TGTGCCAGCAGCGTAGAGGAGGAACCTGGAAACACCATATATTTT
many	TRBD2	TRBJ2-1	TRBV12-3/TRBV12-4	CASRGLAGFDEQFF	TGTGCCAGCAGGGGACTAGCGGGGTTCGATGAGCAGTTCTTC
many	.	TRBJ1-2	TRBV29-1	CSVEDPRGPNYGYTF	TGCAGCGTTGAAGATCCGAGGGGACCTAACTATGGCTACACCTTC
many	.	TRBJ1-1	TRBV7-8	CASSLRRMTLNTEAFF	TGTGCCAGCAGCCTCCGCCGCATGACCTTGAACACTGAAGCTTTCTTT
.	TRBD2	TRBJ2-7	TRBV2	CASSAWTSGNYEQYF	TGTGCCAGCAGTGCTTGGACTAGCGGGAACTACGAGCAGTACTTC
many	TRBD1	TRBJ2-1	TRBV24-1	CATSSPQGVYNEQFF	TGTGCCACCAGTAGTCCGCAGGGGGTTTACAATGAGCAGTTCTTC
many	TRBD1	TRBJ2-7	TRBV29-1	CSVGRTGGYEQYF	TGCAGCGTTGGGAGGACAGGGGGTTACGAGCAGTACTTC
many	TRBD2	TRBJ2-3	TRBV7-2	CASSPGPGGTTTDTQYF	TGTGCCAGCAGCCCCGGCCCCGGGGGGACGACCACAGATACGCAGTATTTT
many	.	TRBJ2-3	TRBV29-1	CSVDPGGSTDTQYF	TGCAGCGTTGACCCAGGGGGGAGCACAGATACGCAGTATTTT
many	TRBD2	TRBJ2-3	TRBV5-1	CASSLVPSGGVDTQYF	TGCGCCAGCAGCTTGGTACCTAGCGGGGGAGTAGATACGCAGTATTTT
.	.	TRBJ1-6	TRBV12-3/TRBV12-4	CASSLSRGRDSPLHF	TGTGCCAGCAGTTTGTCCAGGGGCCGGGATTCACCCCTCCACTTT
many	TRBD1	TRBJ2-1	TRBV10-3	CAIAVGTGGRNEQFF	TGTGCCATCGCCGTTGGGACAGGGGGCCGCAATGAGCAGTTCTTC
many	TRBD2	TRBJ2-1	TRBV5-1	CASSSQRGDYNEQFF	TGCGCCAGCAGCAGCCAGCGGGGGGATTACAATGAGCAGTTCTTC
few	.	TRBJ2-1	TRBV12-3/TRBV12-4	CACCFRDPLSASYNEQFF	TGTGCCTGCTGTTTCCGGGACCCCCTTTCGGCCTCCTACAATGAGCAGTTCTTC
.	TRBD1	TRBJ2-1	TRBV13	CAFCLEWVDRGIYNEQFF	TGTGCCTTCTGTTTAGAGTGGGTGGACAGGGGGATCTACAATGAGCAGTTCTTC
few	.	TRBJ1-2	TRBV7-2	CASSLAISGVRYGYTF	TGTGCCAGCAGCTTAGCAATCTCTGGGGTTCGGTATGGCTACACCTTC
many	.	TRBJ2-7	TRBV25-1	CASTYGGDYEQYF	TGTGCCAGCACCTACGGTGGGGATTACGAGCAGTACTTC
many	.	TRBJ1-5	TRBV6-5	CASSYSGRGNQPQHF	TGTGCCAGCAGTTACTCCGGGAGGGGTAATCAGCCCCAGCATTTT
many	TRBD2	TRBJ2-1	TRBV28	CASSFRSGGQYNEQFF	TGTGCCAGCAGTTTCAGGAGCGGGGGGCAATACAATGAGCAGTTCTTC
many	TRBD1	TRBJ2-1	TRBV12-3/TRBV12-4	CASKIWGQGSSSYNEQFF	TGTGCCAGCAAAATTTGGGGACAGGGTTCGAGCTCCTACAATGAGCAGTTCTTC
.	.	TRBJ1-2	TRBV4-2	CARSPGLRVVGYTF	TGTGCCAGGAGCCCCGGGCTCAGGGTAGTTGGCTACACCTTC
many	TRBD2	TRBJ2-7	TRBV27	CASSRLAGAYEQYF	TGTGCCAGCAGTCGACTAGCGGGAGCCTACGAGCAGTACTTC
many	.	TRBJ2-5	TRBV12-3/TRBV12-4	CASSPTGRGRTQYF	TGTGCCAGCAGCCCCACAGGGAGGGGTCGGACCCAGTACTTC
many	.	TRBJ2-5	TRBV27	CASPWGPNQYF	TGTGCCAGCCCATGGGGGCCGAACCAGTACTTC
many	.	TRBJ2-5	TRBV29-1	CSVELARETQYF	TGCAGCGTTGAACTAGCACGAGAGACCCAGTACTTC
.	TRBD2	TRBJ2-1	TRBV11-1	CASSFAGGGAGGQHEQFF	TGTGCCAGCAGCTTCGCGGGCGGGGGGGCCGGAGGCCAACATGAGCAGTTCTTC
few	TRBD2	TRBJ2-1	TRBV2	CANKTSGDDNEQFF	TGTGCCAACAAGACTAGCGGGGACGACAATGAGCAGTTCTTC
few	TRBD2	TRBJ2-1	TRBV2	CASSDRPGLAGSGQFF	TGTGCCAGCAGTGACCGACCGGGACTAGCGGGGTCCGGGCAGTTCTTC
few	TRBD2	TRBJ2-7	TRBV28	CASTLEAGVYEQYF	TGTGCCAGCACTCTGGAAGCGGGGGTCTACGAGCAGTACTTC
few	TRBD1	TRBJ2-7	TRBV7-2	CASSLNRGMEQYF	TGTGCCAGCAGCTTAAACAGGGGCATGGAGCAGTACTTC
many	.	TRBJ2-1	TRBV29-1	CSATSYNEQFF	TGCAGCGCCACCTCCTACAATGAGCAGTTCTTC